This T cell receptor (beta chain) emerged from a study of identical twins. Deletions cut 0 bases from V and 2 bases from J, with 9 bases between. CDR1 and CDR2 (germline): SGHRS, YFSETQ. The CDR3 has 14 residues. TCRdb reprocessed the 5' RACE reads via MiXCR and lists one record per CDR3 protein. The data contain more than 600,000 distinct CDR3 sequences, approximately 18% of them singletons. The sample was also linked to a second study, of T cells expressing NK-cell markers. That study reports: Sorted CD3+CD56-NKG2C+, CD3+CD56+NKG2C+ and CD3+CD56+NKG2C- T cells supplied the TCR beta repertoires.

Sequencing was carried out using PBMCs. This receptor was taken from a woman between 18 and 30 years old in good health. This sequence joins TRBV5-1 and TRBJ2-7; D not resolved. CDR3 in amino acids: CASSLGHRAYEQYF. Written as DNA, the CDR3 is TGCGCCAGCAGCTTGGGGCATCGCGCCTACGAGCAGTACTTC. Filled out from reference TRBV5-1 and TRBJ2-7, the complete variable domain reads KAGVTQTPRYLIKTRGQQVTLSCSPISGHRSVSWYQQTPGQGLQFLFEYFSETQRNKGNFPGRFSGRQFSNSRSEMNVSTLELGDSALYLCASSLGHRAYEQYFGPGTRLTVT.